The T cell receptor (beta chain) described here comes from a study of T cell changes during pregnancy in multiple sclerosis. Profiled with immunoSEQ multiplex PCR; TCRdb holds only in-frame clones, not every one. The sample records under 50,000 clones, under 95% being singletons. After removal of 0 bases from V and 1 base from J, the junction contained 1 base not matched to a gene. This CDR3 is built from 16 residues. The germline CDR1 and CDR2 sequences are SGHDT and YYEEEE. The TCR comes from a female donor in good health, enrolled as a control in a pregnancy study. The sequences come from CD4+ T cells from peripheral blood mononuclear cells, collected in the second trimester of pregnancy. V usage is TRBV5-6 and J usage is TRBJ2-7; 13 nucleotides agree with TRBD2. CDR3 coding DNA: TGTGCCAGCAGCTTGGGGGGACTAGCGGGGTCCTACGAGCAGTACTTC. Protein: CASSLGGLAGSYEQYF.